These 10 T cell receptor beta chains came from one sample sequenced in a study. From the RT-PCR reads, TCRdb called clonotypes with MiXCR, one entry per CDR3 protein. The sample has more than 600,000 distinct CDR3 sequences, approximately 14% seen once. Sequencing was done on a sample of memory CD4+ T cells from blood. Receptors were obtained from a female donor in good health, serving as a healthy control.

This clonotype was counted many times. The V gene is TRBV20-1, the J gene TRBJ1-2; a weak D match, TRBD1 (5 bases). The germline CDR1 and CDR2 sequences are DFQATT and SNEGSKA (reference sequence). The CDR3 has 15 residues. V was clipped by 0 bases and J by 2 bases, with 13 bases between them. The CDR3 nucleotides read TGCAGTGCTAGAGATCAGGGCAGACTCAACTATGGCTACACCTTC. Amino acids: CSARDQGRLNYGYTF.

This clonotype was observed at least ten times. The chain joins TRBV6-5 to TRBJ1-1; D possibly corresponds to TRBD1 (5 bases). The length of the CDR3 is 12 residues. Germline V gene lookup returns CDR1 MNHEY and CDR2 SVGAGI. Deletions cut 6 bases from V and 3 bases from J, with 8 bases between. CDR3 sequence reads: CASRGVYTEAFF. In DNA form, the CDR3 reads TGTGCCAGCAGAGGGGTTTACACTGAAGCTTTCTTT.

The sample holds many counts of this clonotype. The chain is built from TRBV11-2 and TRBJ2-3; no reliable D call. The CDR3 runs 14 residues. V lost 1 base to trimming and J lost 5 bases, with 10 bases between them. Germline CDR1 SGHAT, CDR2 FQNNGV. For the CDR3, the DNA is TGTGCCAGCAGCTTAGTGGGTTCAGTAGATACGCAGTATTTT. Protein: CASSLVGSVDTQYF.

The chain has TRBV20-1 and TRBJ2-7; D not resolved. The CDR3 loop spans 11 amino acids. V lost 2 bases and J 4 bases, leaving 6 bases between the germline ends. CDR1 is DFQATT, CDR2 SNEGSKA, per germline (reference sequence). CDR3 loop: CSARKGYEQYF. CDR3 bases: TGCAGTGCTAGAAAGGGTTACGAGCAGTACTTC.

This clonotype showed up just once. This rearrangement joins TRBV7-2 to TRBJ1-2; TRBD1 matches at 8 bases. Germline V gene lookup returns CDR1 SGHTA and CDR2 FQGNSA. V gave up 5 bases and J gave up 3 bases; unmatched junction bases: 14. The CDR3 runs 17 residues. The DNA for the CDR3 is TGTGCCAGCAGCCCGGACAGGGCGAGAAGCGGTGACTATGGCTACACCTTC. Its translation is CASSPDRARSGDYGYTF.

This clonotype has only a few counts. DNA of the CDR3: TGCAGTGCTAGGGACTTGGGGGCCATTCAGTACTTC. Translated, it gives CSARDLGAIQYF. The rearrangement uses TRBV20-1 and TRBJ2-4; a weak D match, TRBD1 (6 bases). Germline assignment: CDR1 DFQATT and CDR2 SNEGSKA (reference sequence). This CDR3 has 12 amino acids. With 3 bases removed from V and 9 bases from J, the gap between germline ends came to 12 bases.

V gene TRBV12-3 or TRBV12-4 combines with J gene TRBJ2-3; either TRBD1 or TRBD2 may fit D (6 bases each). The CDR3 runs to 16 residues. Trimming cost V 7 bases and J 4 bases, with 21 bases left between them. CDR3 bases: TGTGCCAGCACCTTCAGGGGCGGGATTGGGGCAGATACGCAGTATTTT. Translated, it gives CASTFRGGIGADTQYF.

The J gene is TRBJ2-2, the V gene TRBV7-7, with 7 bases aligning to TRBD1. The CDR3 sequence is 14 residues long. Germline V lookup: CDR1 SSHAT, CDR2 FNYEAQ (reference sequence). The CDR3 loop is CAVTRQGPTGELFF. The CDR3 nucleotides read TGTGCAGTTACTCGACAGGGACCAACCGGGGAGCTGTTTTTT.

This chain connects TRBV5-5 to TRBJ1-4, with D uncertain. Trimming shortened V by 1 base and J by 4 bases, and 11 bases separated the two germline ends. Germline CDR1 reads SGHKS; CDR2 reads YYEKEE (reference sequence). This CDR3 is 15 amino acids long. The DNA of the CDR3 is TGTGCCAGCAGCTTGAGAGTGGTCGATAATGAAAAACTGTTTTTT. It encodes CASSLRVVDNEKLFF.

This chain uses TRBV30 with TRBJ2-3; D is unresolved. The germline V and J ends were trimmed by 0 bases and 3 bases, with 7 bases remaining between them. Germline CDR1 reads GTSNPN; CDR2 reads SVGIG (reference sequence). The CDR3 is 13 amino acids. The CDR3 sequence is CAWSVPGTDTQYF. The CDR3 nucleotides read TGTGCCTGGAGTGTACCAGGAACAGATACGCAGTATTTT. The full variable domain, in which reference TRBV30 and TRBJ2-3 provide the parts outside the CDR3, is SQTIHQWPATLVQPVGSPLSLECTVEGTSNPNLYWYRQAAGRGLQLLFYSVGIGQISSEVPQNLSASRPQDRQFILSSKKLLLSDSGFYLCAWSVPGTDTQYFGPGTRLTVL.